This entry concerns a single T cell receptor beta chain. This sample is part of a study of technical replicates of blood from a few donors. TCRdb's table, derived via immunoSEQ multiplex PCR, lists solely in-frame clones and lacks some. Found here are around 61,000 clones, around 88% of them singletons; the top ten hold approximately 5.4%. The CDR3 contains 15 residues. Losses at the gene ends were 6 bases for V and 5 bases for J; bases not matched to a gene: 11. The germline gives CDR1 MNHEY, CDR2 SVGAGI. The sample comprised PBMCs. The rearrangement uses TRBV6-5 and TRBJ2-5; 8 nucleotides agree with TRBD2. The clonotype originates from a human donor in good health. Some clones in this sample may be carry-over from other donors' samples. The CDR3 region has the DNA TGTGCCAGCAGCCCGTCGGGGGGGGCATGGGAGACCCAGTACTTC. Amino acid sequence: CASSPSGGAWETQYF.